The source of this TCR beta chain is a study of cytomegalovirus exposure and HLA in healthy donors (dated by TCRdb to about 2017). About the full investigation: An earlier analysis of approximately 640 of the donors reported about 250 Gb of sequence data and 117 million unique TCR beta sequences from about 200 million T cells. About 300 gigabases of sequencing data and approximately 93 million unique TCR sequences were included in an early release covering around 600 HLA-typed donors. Among the approximately 400 genotyped donors, around 81% belonged to the genetic ancestry cluster associated with self-reported Caucasian donors. The aim of the study was to test whether cataloging public T cell receptors could identify signatures of past pathogen exposure. Using immunosequencing, the study profiled T cell repertoires from 666 subjects and related those repertoires to cytomegalovirus serostatus. Besides the first cohort of more than 650 subjects, a separate validation cohort made up of over 95 different subjects was used. To predict cytomegalovirus infection status, the study brought together high-throughput TCR immunosequencing, statistical association of individual TCRs with disease status, and machine learning. To study patterns of TCR occurrence, a later analysis re-analyzed previously published TCR beta repertoires from several hundred donors and added high-resolution HLA genotyping. The later analysis used no new phenotypic data to find candidate immune exposures, relying instead on TCR beta sequences and their occurrence across donors. An earlier analysis of a few hundred of the donors applied high-throughput TCR beta sequencing to assess whether each TCR beta V gene segment acted as functional or pseudogenic. Donor age, sex, ethnicity and CMV serostatus were compiled together with the repertoire data. A later genetic analysis took genome-wide SNP genotypes for about three fifths of the roughly 700 donors and used that subset as a discovery cohort. All discovery cohort repertoires had been generated on a single sequencing platform. Both class I and class II loci were covered by HLA typing, at four-digit resolution. Typing coverage varied by locus: roughly 620-640 donors for A, B, C, DRB1 and DQB1; roughly 520 for DQA1; approximately 570 for DPA1; roughly 450 for DPB1. Several DR-DQ haplotypes were treated as single units for association and clustering because of strong linkage in the cohort. On average, 235,054 unique TCR beta nucleotide sequences were sequenced per donor among a few hundred genotyped donors of the cohort, with roughly 20% of those sequences being non-productive.

The cohort comprised 666 healthy bone marrow donors. At the time of sampling, every cohort member was nominally healthy, though immune exposures that went unrecorded were likely present. The donor tested CMV seronegative, placing the donor among the 300 to 450 seronegative members of the cohort. A peripheral blood sample was provided by each donor, and peripheral blood mononuclear cells were used for TCR beta sequencing. Genomic DNA was extracted from the blood cell samples with the Qiagen DNeasy Blood Extraction Kit. This clone was observed a single time. The antigen it recognizes is unknown. No clone much larger than this one lies a single base away; base qualities are absent. The library was built by means of the immunoSEQ multiplex PCR assay. For the multiplex PCR, a mixture combining 60 forward primers for TCR Vbeta segments and 13 reverse primers for TCR Jbeta segments was used. A multiplex PCR assay on genomic DNA amplified the CDR3 region of rearranged TCR beta genes. The amplified TCR beta libraries were sequenced on the Illumina HiSeq System as 87-base-pair reads. In the authors' own workflow: A later analysis counted tens of millions of unique TCR beta chains across the 666 repertoires, and around 12 million of these chains were shared by at least two donors. To remove PCR and sequencing errors, raw reads were error-corrected and collapsed into unique sequences using a nearest-neighbor algorithm that merged closely related sequences. To assign V, D and J gene segments, CDR3 sequences were aligned to IMGT reference sequences. For a sequence to be retained, at least a six-nucleotide match to both a V gene segment and a J gene segment was required. Rearrangements were called productive when the CDR3 lacked stop codons and stayed in frame with V and J; all others were non-productive. Following IMGT convention, CDR3 was defined as the stretch from the second conserved V-encoded cysteine up to the conserved J-encoded phenylalanine. The earlier analysis of more than 450 of the donors excluded sequences that lacked an unambiguous match to a single V gene segment. In an earlier analysis of about 590 of the donors, a V segment was called functional when productive rearrangements were above 56.7%, and segregating when the standard deviation between donors exceeded 5%. To diagnose cytomegalovirus status from the catalog of TCR beta chain sequences, a statistical classification framework was built. In a later analysis, TCR nucleotide sequences were compared against IMGT/GENE-DB human TR gene sequences so that V and J genes could be assigned. In a later analysis, CDR3 sequences and most-parsimonious VDJ recombination scenarios were assigned using the TCRdist pipeline. In a later analysis, each TCR beta chain was defined by its CDR3 amino acid sequence together with its V-gene family, and reads without a unique V-gene family were excluded. In a later analysis, approximately 640 highly shared, low-generation-probability nucleotide sequences were removed to address suspected cross-contamination and a sequencing artifact. A later analysis calculated a clonal expansion index for each public chain from normalized within-repertoire ranks of inferred template counts. Generation probabilities in a later analysis came from a VDJ recombination model fitted to out-of-frame rearrangements, and those results were checked against IGoR. Hypergeometric tests were used in a later analysis to score TCR-TCR, TCR-HLA and TCR-CMV co-occurrence, with a repertoire-size bias correction applied to the TCR pairs. False discovery rates were estimated in a later analysis by permuting HLA or CMV assignments 20 times. In a later analysis, co-occurring TCRs were grouped with DBSCAN, and TCRdist sequence similarity was added when clustering was performed within HLA-allele-positive subsets. Repertoires with fewer than 30,000 or more than 120,000 public chains, plus five repertoires with anomalous nucleotide sharing, were excluded from co-occurrence clustering. TCRdb limited this immuneACCESS table to in-frame rearrangements with V and J called. A share of clones is missing; checked studies link under half to unresolved V genes, and the rest is unexplained. From that table come the V and J calls and clone size; the DNA was used to work out D and trimming. Here the sample has 150,000 or so clones; about 74% occur a single time. 3% to 4% of the sample belongs to the ten largest clones.

Including the terminal cysteine and phenylalanine, the CDR3 comprises 12 residues. Only the CDR3 DNA stays, 36 bases, in frame from base 1. The germline V gene gives CDR1 as ENHRY and CDR2 as SYGVKD. V is reduced by 5 bases and J by 8 bases, leaving a spacing of 9 bases between them. Broad study findings and their caveats: For the cohort, immune exposure information was limited to CMV serostatus. In a later analysis, HLA-associated TCR beta chains were found to be more clonally expanded and to have lower generation probabilities than equally common non-associated chains. Some IMGT-functional V segments, including TRBV6-2 and TRBV6-3, could not be distinguished by the 87-base-pair reads and were therefore excluded. A total of 150 to 200 TCR beta chains were listed by the study as associated with cytomegalovirus. Because some donors lacked HLA typing at each locus, the association tests relied only on the typed subset. According to a later analysis, parvovirus B19, influenza, CMV and Epstein-Barr virus appeared linked to several top co-occurrence clusters. A further reported finding was that TCR beta sequences accurately predicted the HLA-A and HLA-B alleles for most subjects in the first cohort. A group of highly shared sequence variants was considered likely to be a technical artifact of the sequencing pipeline. Across donors, most TCR sequences were observed very rarely, whereas some public TCRs were present in many individuals. Broadly in line with IMGT annotations, most TCR beta V segments showed up in productive rearrangements about 87% or about 30% of the time in an earlier analysis of several hundred of the donors. When HLA alleles, especially DR and DQ, strongly co-occurred, TCR associations were difficult to assign to individual alleles. It was suggested by the authors that the approach could potentially be generalized to other disease states and immunological phenotypes. In a later analysis, most CMV-associated TCR beta chains were found to appear HLA-restricted, with HLA associations seemingly driven largely by CMV exposure. According to a later genetic analysis, donors in an Asian-associated ancestry cluster had fewer N-insertions in productive TCRs than the approximately 690-donor mean. In a later analysis, 16,951 TCR beta sequences were associated with specific HLA alleles at a false discovery rate of 0.05. Around 16 rarely observed V segments, including chromosome 9 orphons, were excluded from the earlier analysis of some 590 of the donors because counts were too low. In a later analysis, TCR association rates were found to vary across HLA loci, with the most associated TCRs seen for DRB1 alleles and the fewest for HLA-C alleles. Cytomegalovirus status was reported to be diagnosed by the classifier with high specificity and sensitivity in both the original and validation cohorts. Linkage disequilibrium might explain the correlated functional status among segregating V segments, but an unknown experimental factor could not be ruled out. In this cohort, only TCR beta chains were sequenced, and detectable features were limited by the absence of alpha or paired-chain data. Presence/absence analyses assumed roughly uniform sequencing depth across donors, an assumption that may not hold. V-gene and J-gene trimming of TCR beta chains was associated with a missense DCLRE1C variant in a later genetic analysis, and the association was replicated in an independent cohort. In vitro tests confirmed that a few of the cytomegalovirus-associated TCR beta chains recognize cytomegalovirus antigens.

The chain joins TRBV10-3 to TRBJ1-4, with no confident D gene call. The sequenced sample consisted of PBMCs. The sequence derives from a male donor in good health and CMV-seronegative. The nucleotide sequence reads TGTGCCATCAGTAAGACTGGAGAAAAACTGTTTTTT. Its protein reads: CAISKTGEKLFF.